This is a list of T cell receptor beta chains from one sample in a study of cytomegalovirus exposure and HLA in healthy donors. TCRdb keeps only in-frame clones here, not all; method: immunoSEQ multiplex PCR. The repertoire holds roughly 100,000 clones, with just under 80% as singletons. The sample taken for sequencing was PBMCs. The receptors here all came from a man under 40 in good health and CMV-seronegative. The CDR3 runs from the conserved cysteine through the conserved F or W.

J: TRBJ2-4; V: TRBV7-8; CDR3: CASSLAPLGDIQYF
J: TRBJ1-1; V: TRBV13; CDR3: CASSSEYGRGTEAFF
J: TRBJ2-1; V: TRBV9; CDR3: CASSVGIQSRSYNEQFF
J: TRBJ2-3; V: TRBV7-9; CDR3: CASSLAHVAQDTQYF
J: TRBJ1-1; V: TRBV7-6; CDR3: CASSLATGTYEAFF
J: TRBJ2-1; V: TRBV7-2; CDR3: CASTYTSGVGGEQFF
J: TRBJ1-4; V: TRBV4-3; CDR3: CASSQENREKLFF
J: TRBJ2-7; V: TRBV4-1; CDR3: CASSQGQGDYEQYF
J: TRBJ2-5; V: TRBV10-3; CDR3: CAISATGETQYF
J: TRBJ2-7; V: TRBV16; CDR3: CASSQLVSDRYEQYF
J: TRBJ1-3; V: TRBV18; CDR3: CASSPAAAPSGNTIYF
J: TRBJ2-3; V: TRBV5-4; CDR3: CASSFGQGADTQYF
J: TRBJ1-2; V: TRBV6-5; CDR3: CASSLDGPWRGYTF
J: TRBJ1-1; V: TRBV5-1; CDR3: CASSLGQGAAEAFF
J: TRBJ2-1; V: TRBV19; CDR3: CASKSGSSNEQFF
J: TRBJ2-5; V: TRBV5-1; CDR3: CASSPGRLAGGRETQYF
J: TRBJ2-3; V: TRBV5-4; CDR3: CASSLEVGGFTDTQYF